The 7 T cell receptor beta chains below were found in one sample sequenced in a study of cytomegalovirus exposure and HLA in healthy donors. It was with 60 Vbeta and 13 Jbeta primers that the PCR ran. TCRdb's copy holds only in-frame clones and misses some; the assay was immunoSEQ multiplex PCR. The sample lists 60,000 to 75,000 clones, 74% occurring once. The source material was PBMCs. These receptors all come from a woman in her twenties or thirties in good health and CMV-seropositive.

The chain links TRBV10-3 to TRBJ1-2; D is unresolved. This CDR3 contains 13 residues. The V end lost 3 bases, the J end lost 5 bases, and 10 bases lay between the germline ends. Germline CDR1 is ENHRY and CDR2 is SYGVKD. The CDR3 region has the DNA TGTGCCATCAGTGATCAGGATCCGTATGGCTACACCTTC. Translated: CAISDQDPYGYTF.

The V call is TRBV11-2, the J call TRBJ2-2, with D unclear. The V gene's germline CDR1 is SGHAT and CDR2 FQNNGV. This CDR3 region has 15 residues. Trimming removed 2 bases from V and 3 bases from J, with 10 bases in between. This CDR3 reads CASSLSQWHTGELFF. The DNA for the CDR3 is TGTGCCAGCAGCTTAAGTCAGTGGCACACCGGGGAGCTGTTTTTT.

The V call is TRBV6-5, the J call TRBJ2-7, with 12 bases that match TRBD1. Trimming at V came to 4 bases and at J to 5 bases, leaving 9 bases not matched to a gene. Germline values: CDR1 MNHEY, CDR2 SVGAGI. The CDR3 length is 16 residues. CDR3 coding DNA: TGTGCCAGCAGTTTCGAAGCGGGACAGGGGGCCCACGAGCAGTACTTC. Its protein is CASSFEAGQGAHEQYF.

This clone was observed a handful of times. This chain joins TRBV10-1 and TRBJ2-7; possible D gene TRBD2, 5 bases. The CDR3 contains 12 residues. The V gene's germline CDR1 is WNHNN and CDR2 SYGVQD (reference sequence). Trimming removed 2 bases at V and 4 bases at J, with 6 bases between. The CDR3 is CASSEPGYEQYF. In DNA form, the CDR3 reads TGCGCCAGCAGTGAGCCGGGATACGAGCAGTACTTC.

About this clone: Compared with germline, one end of the junction differs, possibly owing to a read error. The CDR3 region has the DNA TGTGCCAGCAGTTTCAGGGGAAAGGGAGTCTTT. This sequence encodes CASSFRGKGVF. The rearrangement links TRBV28 to TRBJ1-3; possible D gene TRBD1, 6 bases. The CDR3 loop spans 11 amino acids. Germline V gives CDR1 MDHEN, CDR2 SYDVKM.

This clone has a handful of counts. This rearrangement joins TRBV28 to TRBJ2-6, with a tentative D call TRBD1 (5 bases). In germline, CDR1 is MDHEN, CDR2 SYDVKM. The germline V and J ends were trimmed by 8 bases and 0 bases, with 14 bases remaining between them. The CDR3 is 16 amino acids. This chain's CDR3 is CASEGAVSSGANVLTF. CDR3 bases: TGTGCCAGCGAAGGGGCGGTGAGCTCTGGGGCCAACGTCCTGACTTTC.

The gene calls are TRBV2 and TRBJ1-5; 10 bases line up with TRBD1. V lost 6 bases, J lost 0 bases, and 17 bases stayed unmatched. The CDR3 totals 20 residues. CDR1 SNHLY and CDR2 FYNNEI come from the germline V gene. CDR3 residues: CASRGPRRDRGKHSNQPQHF. CDR3 DNA: TGTGCCAGCAGAGGCCCACGACGGGACAGGGGAAAACATAGCAATCAGCCCCAGCATTTT.